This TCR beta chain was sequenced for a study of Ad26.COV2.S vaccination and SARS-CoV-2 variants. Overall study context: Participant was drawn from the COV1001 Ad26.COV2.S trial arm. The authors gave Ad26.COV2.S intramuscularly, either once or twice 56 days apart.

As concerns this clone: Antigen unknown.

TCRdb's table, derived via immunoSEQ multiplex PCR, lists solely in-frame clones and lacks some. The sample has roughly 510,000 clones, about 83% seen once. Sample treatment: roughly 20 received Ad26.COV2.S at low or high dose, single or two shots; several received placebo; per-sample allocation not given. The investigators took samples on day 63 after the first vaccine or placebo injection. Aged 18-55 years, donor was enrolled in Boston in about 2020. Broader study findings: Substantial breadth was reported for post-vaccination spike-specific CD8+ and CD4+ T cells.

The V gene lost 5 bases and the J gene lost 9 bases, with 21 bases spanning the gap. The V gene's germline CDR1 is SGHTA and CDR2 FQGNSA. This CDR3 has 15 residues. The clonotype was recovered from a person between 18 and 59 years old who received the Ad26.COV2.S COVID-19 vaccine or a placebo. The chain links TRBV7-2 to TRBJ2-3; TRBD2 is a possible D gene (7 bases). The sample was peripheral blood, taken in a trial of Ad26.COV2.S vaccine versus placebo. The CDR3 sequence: CASSPQSKQGGTQYF. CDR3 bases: TGTGCCAGCAGCCCACAATCCAAACAGGGAGGGACGCAGTATTTT.